This T cell receptor (beta chain) is drawn from a study of OX40 agonist ivuxolimab in advanced cancers. Study in general: People in dose escalation had one of these cancers: hepatocellular carcinoma, melanoma, renal cell or head and neck cancer.

Method: immunoSEQ multiplex PCR; TCRdb's copy keeps in-frame clones and lacks some. The repertoire holds roughly 92,000 clones, with around nine tenths as singletons. As for this clone: What it binds is unknown.

General observations from the study: Blood T cells, both CD4+ and CD8+, expanded clonally by week 6 at 0.1 to 3.0 mg/kg.

The CDR3 has 14 residues. V lost 2 bases, J lost 2 bases, and 9 bases lay in between. Germline lookup yields CDR1 SGHTA and CDR2 FQGTGA. The genes are TRBV7-3 and TRBJ1-2; D uncertain. The TCR comes from an adult with an advanced solid tumor such as melanoma, head and neck, liver or kidney cancer. The starting material was CD4+ or CD8+ T cells sorted from blood, obtained in a trial of the OX40 agonist ivuxolimab. The CDR3 region has the DNA TGTGCCAGCAGCTTATTCCCGATCAACTATGGCTACACCTTC. Translated, it gives CASSLFPINYGYTF.